The following is a TCR beta chain sequence with its context. Germline V CDR1 and CDR2: SEHNR, FQNEAQ (reference sequence). The ends lost 5 bases at V and 4 bases at J; junction bases unmatched: 5. The CDR3 has 14 amino acids. This entry comes from a study of blood T cell repertoires in COVID-19. Across the study: Sources were T cells, B-cell-depleted T cells, or PBMCs; the material itself was cDNA or gDNA.

Study processing details: Nucleated cell number was recorded as an estimate derived from reference gene primer amplification. Measured with immunoSEQ multiplex PCR; TCRdb has only the in-frame clones, and not every one. The DNA was the basis for D and trimming; V, J and clone size are from that table. This sample has about 81,000 clones, with around nine tenths found just once. The sample was peripheral blood. The receptor's source is a woman aged 80 or over with acute or convalescent COVID-19. V usage is TRBV7-9 and J usage is TRBJ1-5; the match to TRBD1 covers 7 bases. CDR3 in amino acids: CASSHDRANQPQHF. In nucleotides, the CDR3 is TGTGCCAGCAGCCATGACAGGGCGAATCAGCCCCAGCATTTT.